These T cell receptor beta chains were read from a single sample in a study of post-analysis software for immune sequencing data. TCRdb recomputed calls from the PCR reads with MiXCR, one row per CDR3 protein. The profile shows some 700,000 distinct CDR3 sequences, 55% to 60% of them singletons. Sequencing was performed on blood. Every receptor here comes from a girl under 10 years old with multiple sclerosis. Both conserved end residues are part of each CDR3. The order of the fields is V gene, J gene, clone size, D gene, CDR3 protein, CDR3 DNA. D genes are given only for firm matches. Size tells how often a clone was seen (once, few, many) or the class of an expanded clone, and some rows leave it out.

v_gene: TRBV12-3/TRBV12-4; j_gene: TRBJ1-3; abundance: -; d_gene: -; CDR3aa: CASSLVGGAGNTIYF; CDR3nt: TGTGCCAGCAGTTTAGTGGGGGGCGCCGGGAACACCATATATTTT
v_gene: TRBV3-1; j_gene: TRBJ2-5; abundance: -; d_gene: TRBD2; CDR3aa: CASSIRRGGETQYF; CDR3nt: TGTGCCAGCAGCATACGGCGGGGGGGAGAGACCCAGTACTTC
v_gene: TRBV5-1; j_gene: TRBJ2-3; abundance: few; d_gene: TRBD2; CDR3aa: CASSGGGSTQYF; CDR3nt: TGCGCCAGCAGCGGCGGGGGGAGCACGCAGTATTTT
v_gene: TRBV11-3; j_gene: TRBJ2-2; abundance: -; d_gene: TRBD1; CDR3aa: CASRRGQGHTGELFF; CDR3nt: TGTGCCAGCAGAAGGGGACAGGGACACACCGGGGAGCTGTTTTTT
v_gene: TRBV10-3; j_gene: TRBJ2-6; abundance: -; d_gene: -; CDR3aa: CAISELTVSGANVLTF; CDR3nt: TGTGCCATCAGTGAGTTGACAGTATCTGGGGCCAACGTCCTGACTTTC
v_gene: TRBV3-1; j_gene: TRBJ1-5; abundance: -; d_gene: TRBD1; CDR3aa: CASSQGTGVGNQPQHF; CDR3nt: TGTGCCAGCAGCCAAGGGACAGGGGTTGGCAATCAGCCCCAGCATTTT
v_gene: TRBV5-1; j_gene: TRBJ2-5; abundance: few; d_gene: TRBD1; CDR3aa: CASSGTGTGFTETQYF; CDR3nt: TGCGCCAGCAGCGGGACCGGGACAGGGTTTACGGAGACCCAGTACTTC
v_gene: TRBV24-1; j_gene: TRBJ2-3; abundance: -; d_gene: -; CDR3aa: CATSEDAGSTDTQYF; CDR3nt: TGTGCCACCAGTGAGGACGCGGGGAGCACAGATACGCAGTATTTT
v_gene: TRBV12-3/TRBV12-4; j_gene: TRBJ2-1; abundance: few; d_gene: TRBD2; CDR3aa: CAGSPSGGAPFF; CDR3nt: TGTGCCGGCAGTCCTAGCGGGGGGGCACCGTTCTTC
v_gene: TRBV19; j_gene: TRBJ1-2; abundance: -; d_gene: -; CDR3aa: CAIKRDYGYTF; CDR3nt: TGTGCCATCAAGAGGGACTATGGCTACACCTTC
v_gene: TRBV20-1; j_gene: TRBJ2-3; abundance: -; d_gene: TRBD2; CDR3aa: CSARGSTSGTDTQYF; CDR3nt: TGCAGTGCTAGAGGCAGCACTAGCGGCACAGATACGCAGTATTTT
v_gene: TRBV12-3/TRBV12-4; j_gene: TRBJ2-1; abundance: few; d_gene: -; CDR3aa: CASRKGPLPGNEQFF; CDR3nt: TGTGCCAGCAGGAAAGGCCCCCTCCCGGGCAATGAGCAGTTCTTC
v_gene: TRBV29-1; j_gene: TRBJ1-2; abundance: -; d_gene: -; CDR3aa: CSVSGTDNYGYTF; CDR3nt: TGCAGCGTTTCCGGGACGGATAACTATGGCTACACCTTC
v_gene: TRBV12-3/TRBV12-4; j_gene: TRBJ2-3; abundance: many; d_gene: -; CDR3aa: CASSLSGTDTQYF; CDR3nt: TGTGCCAGCAGCTTGTCGGGCACAGATACGCAGTATTTT
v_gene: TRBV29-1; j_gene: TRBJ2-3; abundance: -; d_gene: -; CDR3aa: CSARHSGQYF; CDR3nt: TGCAGCGCCCGACATAGTGGGCAGTATTTT
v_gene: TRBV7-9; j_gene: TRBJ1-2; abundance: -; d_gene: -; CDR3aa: CASSLAARRGHGYTF; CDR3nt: TGTGCCAGCAGCTTAGCCGCAAGGAGGGGACATGGCTACACCTTC
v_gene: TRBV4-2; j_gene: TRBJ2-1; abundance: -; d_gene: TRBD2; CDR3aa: CASSQGVLAGPSYNEQFF; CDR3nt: TGTGCCAGCAGCCAGGGAGTATTAGCGGGGCCCTCCTACAATGAGCAGTTCTTC
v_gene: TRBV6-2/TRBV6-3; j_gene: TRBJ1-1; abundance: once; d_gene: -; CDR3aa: CASSYSSAEAFF; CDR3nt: TGTGCCAGCAGTTACTCATCTGCTGAAGCTTTCTTT
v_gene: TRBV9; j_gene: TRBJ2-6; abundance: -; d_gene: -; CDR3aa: CASSSRTSSGANVLTF; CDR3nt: TGTGCCAGCAGCTCCCGCACCAGCTCTGGGGCCAACGTCCTGACTTTC
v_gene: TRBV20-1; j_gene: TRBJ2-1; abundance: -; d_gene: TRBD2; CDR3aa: CSARPLSSGRIDEQFF; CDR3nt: TGCAGTGCTAGACCACTATCTAGCGGGAGAATAGATGAGCAGTTCTTC
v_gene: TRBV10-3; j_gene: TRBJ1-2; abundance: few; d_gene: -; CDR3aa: CAIRDPWTAANYGYTF; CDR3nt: TGTGCCATCAGGGATCCCTGGACAGCAGCTAACTATGGCTACACCTTC
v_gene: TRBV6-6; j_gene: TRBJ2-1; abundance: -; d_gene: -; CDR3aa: CASTGAVYNEQFF; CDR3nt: TGTGCCAGCACCGGAGCCGTTTACAATGAGCAGTTCTTC
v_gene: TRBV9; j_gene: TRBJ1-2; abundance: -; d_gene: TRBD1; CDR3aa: CASSEPLDRVTYGYTF; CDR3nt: TGTGCCAGCAGCGAGCCCCTCGACAGGGTCACCTATGGCTACACCTTC
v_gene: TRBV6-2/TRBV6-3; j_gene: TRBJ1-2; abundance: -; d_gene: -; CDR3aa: CASSDQGALYTF; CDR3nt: TGTGCCAGCAGTGATCAAGGGGCCCTCTACACCTTC
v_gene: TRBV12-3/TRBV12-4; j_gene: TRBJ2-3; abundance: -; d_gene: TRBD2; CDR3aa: CASRPLSAGAPDAQYF; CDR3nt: TGTGCCAGCAGGCCCCTATCAGCGGGGGCCCCAGATGCGCAGTATTTT
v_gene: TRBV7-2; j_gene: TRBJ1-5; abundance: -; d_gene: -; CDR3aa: CANSLVPDGNQPQHF; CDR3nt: TGTGCCAACAGCTTAGTTCCCGATGGGAATCAGCCCCAGCATTTT
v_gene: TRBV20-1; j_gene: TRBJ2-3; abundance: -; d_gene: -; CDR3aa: CSAPLSDTQYF; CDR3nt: TGCAGTGCTCCCCTATCAGATACGCAGTATTTT
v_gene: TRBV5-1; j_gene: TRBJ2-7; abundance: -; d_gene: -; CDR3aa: CASSLRASANSYEQYF; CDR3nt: TGCGCCAGCAGCTTGCGGGCTAGCGCGAACTCCTACGAGCAGTACTTC
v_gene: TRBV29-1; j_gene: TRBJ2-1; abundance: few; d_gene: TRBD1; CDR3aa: CSVDPGGNEQFF; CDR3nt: TGCAGCGTTGATCCAGGGGGCAATGAGCAGTTCTTC
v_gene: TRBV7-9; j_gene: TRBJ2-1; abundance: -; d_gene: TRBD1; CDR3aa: CASSPPGQGIWEQFF; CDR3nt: TGTGCCAGCAGCCCACCGGGACAGGGAATTTGGGAGCAGTTCTTC
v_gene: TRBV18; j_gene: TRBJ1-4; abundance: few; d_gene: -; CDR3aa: CASSPRPLSGATNEKLFF; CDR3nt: TGTGCCAGCTCACCACGGCCCCTCTCAGGCGCAACTAATGAAAAACTGTTTTTT
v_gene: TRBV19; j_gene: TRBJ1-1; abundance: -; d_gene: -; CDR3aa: CASSDGYLNTEAFF; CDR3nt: TGTGCCAGTAGTGACGGTTACCTGAACACTGAAGCTTTCTTT
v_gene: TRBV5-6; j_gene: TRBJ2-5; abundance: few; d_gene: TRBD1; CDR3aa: CASRTLGQGGTQYF; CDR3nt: TGTGCCAGCAGAACGCTCGGACAGGGAGGGACCCAGTACTTC
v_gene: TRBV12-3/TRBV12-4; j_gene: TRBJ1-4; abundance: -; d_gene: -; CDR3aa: CASRLKLGKGEKLFF; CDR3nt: TGTGCCAGCAGACTGAAGTTGGGGAAGGGTGAAAAACTGTTTTTT
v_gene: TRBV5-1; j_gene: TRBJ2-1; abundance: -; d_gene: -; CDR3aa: CASSFGLGDNEQFF; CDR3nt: TGCGCCAGCAGCTTCGGGCTCGGAGACAATGAGCAGTTCTTC
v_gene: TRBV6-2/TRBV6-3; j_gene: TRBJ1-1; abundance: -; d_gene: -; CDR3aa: CASREEGRTEAFF; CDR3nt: TGTGCCAGCAGGGAAGAGGGGAGAACTGAAGCTTTCTTT
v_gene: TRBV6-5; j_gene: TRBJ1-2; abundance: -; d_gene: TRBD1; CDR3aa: CASSLGQGASDGYTF; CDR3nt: TGTGCCAGCAGCCTCGGACAGGGGGCTTCGGATGGCTACACCTTC
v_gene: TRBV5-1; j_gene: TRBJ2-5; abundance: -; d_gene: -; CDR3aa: CASSWVEKEETQYF; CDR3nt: TGCGCCAGCAGCTGGGTAGAAAAGGAAGAGACCCAGTACTTC
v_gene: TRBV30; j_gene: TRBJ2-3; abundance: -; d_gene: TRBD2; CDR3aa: CAFAGVTDTQYF; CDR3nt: TGTGCCTTTGCGGGAGTCACAGATACGCAGTATTTT
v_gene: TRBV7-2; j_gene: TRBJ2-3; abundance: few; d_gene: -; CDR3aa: CASSYYPSTDTQYF; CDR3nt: TGTGCCAGCAGCTATTATCCTTCCACAGATACGCAGTATTTT
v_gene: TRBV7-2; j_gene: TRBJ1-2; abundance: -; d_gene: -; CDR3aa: CASSLGGRASYGYTF; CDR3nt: TGTGCCAGCAGCTTAGGAGGCAGGGCGAGCTATGGCTACACCTTC
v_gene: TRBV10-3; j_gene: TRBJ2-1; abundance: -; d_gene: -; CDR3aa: CAISKGNREQFF; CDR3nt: TGTGCCATCAGTAAGGGGAATCGGGAGCAGTTCTTC
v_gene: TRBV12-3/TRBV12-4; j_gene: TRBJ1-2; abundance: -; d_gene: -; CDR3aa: CASMRGGAQGYGYTF; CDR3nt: TGTGCCAGCATGAGGGGGGGGGCGCAGGGCTATGGCTACACCTTC
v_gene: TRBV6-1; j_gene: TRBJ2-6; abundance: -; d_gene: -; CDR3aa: CASSERHSGANVLTF; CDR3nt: TGTGCCAGCAGTGAAAGGCACTCTGGGGCCAACGTCCTGACTTTC
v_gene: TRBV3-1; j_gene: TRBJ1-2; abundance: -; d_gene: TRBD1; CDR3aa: CASSQVDRGHGYGYTF; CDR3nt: TGTGCCAGCAGCCAAGTGGACAGGGGGCATGGGTATGGCTACACCTTC
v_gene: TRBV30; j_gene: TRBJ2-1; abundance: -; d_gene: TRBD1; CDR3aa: CAWSPKRDREFNEQFF; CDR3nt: TGTGCCTGGAGTCCTAAACGGGACAGGGAATTCAATGAGCAGTTCTTC
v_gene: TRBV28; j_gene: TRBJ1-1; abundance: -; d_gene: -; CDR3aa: CASRRQVSNTGAFF; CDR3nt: TGTGCCAGCAGACGACAGGTTTCCAACACTGGAGCTTTCTTT
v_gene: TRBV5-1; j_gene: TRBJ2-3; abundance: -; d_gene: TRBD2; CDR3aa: CASTYLAGGHTDTQYF; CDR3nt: TGCGCCAGCACTTACCTAGCGGGAGGCCACACAGATACGCAGTATTTT
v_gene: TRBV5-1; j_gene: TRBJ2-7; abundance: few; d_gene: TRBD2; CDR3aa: CASSLVGGGRYHEQYF; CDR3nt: TGCGCCAGCAGCTTGGTAGGCGGGGGAAGGTACCACGAGCAGTACTTC